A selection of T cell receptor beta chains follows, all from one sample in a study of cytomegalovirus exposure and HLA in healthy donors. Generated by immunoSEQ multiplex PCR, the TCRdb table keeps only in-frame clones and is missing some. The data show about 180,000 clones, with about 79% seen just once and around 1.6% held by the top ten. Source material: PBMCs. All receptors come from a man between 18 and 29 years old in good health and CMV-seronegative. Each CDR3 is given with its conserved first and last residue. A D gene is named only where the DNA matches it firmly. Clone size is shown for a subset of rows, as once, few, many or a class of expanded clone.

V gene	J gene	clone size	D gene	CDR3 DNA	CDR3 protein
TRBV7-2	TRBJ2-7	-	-	TGTGCCAGCAGCTCCACGCGAGAGCAGTACTTC	CASSSTREQYF
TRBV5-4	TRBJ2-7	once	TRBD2	TGTGCCAGCAGCTTTAGCGGGAGGGTTCACGAGCAGTACTTC	CASSFSGRVHEQYF
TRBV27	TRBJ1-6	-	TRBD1	TGTGCCAGCAGTCCAGGGACAGGGAGGAATTCACCCCTCCACTTT	CASSPGTGRNSPLHF
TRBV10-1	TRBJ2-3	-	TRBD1	TGCGCCAGCAGCGCCGGGACAGCAGGGAGCACAGATACGCAGTATTTT	CASSAGTAGSTDTQYF
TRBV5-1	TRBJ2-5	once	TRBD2	TGCGCCAGCAGCCCCGAGGGAGCGGGGGGACAAGAGACCCAGTACTTC	CASSPEGAGGQETQYF
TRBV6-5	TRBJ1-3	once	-	TGTGCCAGCAGTCCTCAAGGACAAACCCCCATATATTTT	CASSPQGQTPIYF
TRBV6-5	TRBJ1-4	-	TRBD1	TGTGCCACCTTTGACAGGGGCCCTAATGAAAAACTGTTTTTT	CATFDRGPNEKLFF
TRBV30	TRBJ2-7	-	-	TGTGCCTGGGCGGGGACCTCCTACGAGCAGTACTTC	CAWAGTSYEQYF
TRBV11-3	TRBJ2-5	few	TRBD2	TGTGCCAGCAGCTTAGCGTCCCGGGAGGAAGAGACCCAGTACTTC	CASSLASREEETQYF
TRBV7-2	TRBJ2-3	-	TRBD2	TGTGCCAGCAGCCAGGGACTAGCGGGAGGGGAAGATACGCAGTATTTT	CASSQGLAGGEDTQYF
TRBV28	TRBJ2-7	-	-	TGTGCCAGCAGTACCGGCCCAGGGTCCGGCGAGCAGTACTTC	CASSTGPGSGEQYF
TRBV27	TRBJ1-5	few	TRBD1	TGTGCCAGCAGCACAGGGGGCAGCAATCAGCCCCAGCATTTT	CASSTGGSNQPQHF
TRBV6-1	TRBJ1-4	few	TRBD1	TGTGCCAGCAGTGAAGGGACAGGGGTTCGGGAAAAACTGTTTTTT	CASSEGTGVREKLFF
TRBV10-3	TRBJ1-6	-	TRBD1	TGTGCCACCGCTGACAGGGGAGGCGATTCACCCCTCCACTTT	CATADRGGDSPLHF
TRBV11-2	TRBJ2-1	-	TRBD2	TGTGCCAGCAGACGGACTAGCGGGGGGCCCTACAATGAGCAGTTCTTC	CASRRTSGGPYNEQFF
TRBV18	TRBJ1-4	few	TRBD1	TGTGCCAGCTCCTCCGACAGGGCTGTTTATGAAAAACTGTTTTTT	CASSSDRAVYEKLFF
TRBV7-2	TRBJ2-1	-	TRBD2	TGTGCCAGCAGCCCCTTTAGCTCTCCAACGGGAGGCCGGTATGAGCAGTTCTTC	CASSPFSSPTGGRYEQFF
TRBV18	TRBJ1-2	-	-	TGTGCCAGCCGACGAGGGGGACCAAGGGCAGGTGGCTACACCTTC	CASRRGGPRAGGYTF
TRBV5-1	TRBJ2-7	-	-	TGCGCCAGCAGCTTGGTCGACAGAGCCTACGAGCAGTACTTC	CASSLVDRAYEQYF
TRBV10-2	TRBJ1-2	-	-	TGCGCCAGCAGTCCACAGAGAAACTATGGCTACACCTTC	CASSPQRNYGYTF
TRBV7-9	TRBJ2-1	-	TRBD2	TGTGCCAGCTGGGCGGGAGGAACCTACAATGAGCAGTTCTTC	CASWAGGTYNEQFF
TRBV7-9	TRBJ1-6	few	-	TGTGCCAGCAGCTACGGGACACTTTATAATTCACCCCTCCACTTT	CASSYGTLYNSPLHF
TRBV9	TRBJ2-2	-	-	TGTGCCAGCAGCGTAGCCTCGAGGGTTGTGGGCACCGGGGAGCTGTTTTTT	CASSVASRVVGTGELFF
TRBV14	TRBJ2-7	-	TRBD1	TGTGCCAGCAGTTGGGACAGGGTTTACGAGCAGTACTTC	CASSWDRVYEQYF
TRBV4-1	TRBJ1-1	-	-	TGCGCCAGCAGCCTTTCTCCCGCGCTCTGGAACACTGAAGCTTTCTTT	CASSLSPALWNTEAFF
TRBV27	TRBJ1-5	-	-	TGTGCCAGCAGCGCAGGGAGCAATCAGCCCCAGCATTTT	CASSAGSNQPQHF
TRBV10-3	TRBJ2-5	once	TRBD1	TGTGCCATCAGTGAGGCAGGGGGTGAGACCCAGTACTTC	CAISEAGGETQYF
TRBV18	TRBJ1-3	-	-	TGTGCCAGCTCACCGCCGGGACTTCAATCTGGAAACACCATATATTTT	CASSPPGLQSGNTIYF
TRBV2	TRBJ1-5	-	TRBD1	TGTGCCAGCATTTCGGACAGGTTCAATCAGCCCCAGCATTTT	CASISDRFNQPQHF
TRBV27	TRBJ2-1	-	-	TGTGCCAGCAGTACGGGACTGAGCTCCTACAATGAGCAGTTCTTC	CASSTGLSSYNEQFF
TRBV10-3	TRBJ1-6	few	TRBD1	TGTGCCATCAGTGACCAGGGGGAGAGTTCACCCCTCCACTTT	CAISDQGESSPLHF
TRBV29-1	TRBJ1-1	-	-	TGCAGCGTTGAAGACGGGAGGGGAGCTTTCTTT	CSVEDGRGAFF
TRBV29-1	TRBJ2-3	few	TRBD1	TGCAGCGTTGGCGGCAGGGGGACAGATACGCAGTATTTT	CSVGGRGTDTQYF
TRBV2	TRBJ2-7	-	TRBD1	TGTGCCAGCAGTTTACAGGGGGAGCAGTACTTC	CASSLQGEQYF
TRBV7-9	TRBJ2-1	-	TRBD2	TGTGCCAGCAGCTTAGCGAGGGCGGGAGGAGGCGGGAAGTTCTTC	CASSLARAGGGGKFF
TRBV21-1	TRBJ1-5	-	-	TGTGCCAGCAGCAACCTCGGGTCCTTAGGCAATCAGCCCCAGCATTTT	CASSNLGSLGNQPQHF
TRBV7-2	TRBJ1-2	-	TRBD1	TGTGCCAGCAGCTTTGGGACAGGGACTCGCTACACCTTC	CASSFGTGTRYTF
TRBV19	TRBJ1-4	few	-	TGTGCCAGTAGTTGGGGGGAGAAACTGTTTTTT	CASSWGEKLFF
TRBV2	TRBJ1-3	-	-	TGTGCCAGCAGTGTCGGCACCATATATTTT	CASSVGTIYF
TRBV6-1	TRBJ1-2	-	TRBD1	TGTGCCAGCAGTCAATCCGGGACAGGAGGCTATGGCTACACCTTC	CASSQSGTGGYGYTF
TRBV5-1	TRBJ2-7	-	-	TGCGCCAGCAGCTTGGTAGGGGGGGGGCCGAACGAGCAGTACTTC	CASSLVGGGPNEQYF
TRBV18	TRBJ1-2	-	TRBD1	TGTGCCAGCTCCCCGGACAGGGCCTATGGCTACACCTTC	CASSPDRAYGYTF
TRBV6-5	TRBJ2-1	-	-	TGTGCCAGCAGTTGGAAAGGTCTAGCTAACTGGGAGCAGTTCTTC	CASSWKGLANWEQFF
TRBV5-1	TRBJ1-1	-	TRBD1	TGCGCCAGCAGCTTAACCGGGACAGGGGCAGGCACTGAAGCTTTCTTT	CASSLTGTGAGTEAFF
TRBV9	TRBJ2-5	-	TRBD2	TGTGCCAGCAGCGTAGGAGGTCGGGGGGGCATCGAGACCCAGTACTTC	CASSVGGRGGIETQYF
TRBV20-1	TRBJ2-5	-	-	TGCAGTGCTAGAGGCGGGGAGACCCAGTACTTC	CSARGGETQYF
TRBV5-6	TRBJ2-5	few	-	TGTGCCAGCAGCTTGAATCCAGGGGAGACCCAGTACTTC	CASSLNPGETQYF
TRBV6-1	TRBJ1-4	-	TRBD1	TGTGCCAGCAGTGCGGTACAGGGGGTTCTGGAAAAACTGTTTTTT	CASSAVQGVLEKLFF
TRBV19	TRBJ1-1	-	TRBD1	TGTGCCAGTAGACGCCGCGGACAGGGGAACACTGAAGCTTTCTTT	CASRRRGQGNTEAFF
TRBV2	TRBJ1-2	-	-	TGTGCCAGCGGTCAGGGGTATGGTGACTACACCTTC	CASGQGYGDYTF
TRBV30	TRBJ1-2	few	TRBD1	TGTGCCTGGAGGGAACAGGGGATGAATGGCTACACCTTC	CAWREQGMNGYTF
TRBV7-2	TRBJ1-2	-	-	TGTGCCAGCAGCTACGACAGGTTGCCTGTCCATGGCTACACCTTC	CASSYDRLPVHGYTF
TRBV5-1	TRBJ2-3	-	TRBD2	TGCGCCAGCAGCAGAGCGGGAAACGGACCTAGCACAGATACGCAGTATTTT	CASSRAGNGPSTDTQYF
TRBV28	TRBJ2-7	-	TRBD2	TGTGCCAGCAGTTTAGCGGGAGCCATCTCCTACGAGCAGTACTTC	CASSLAGAISYEQYF
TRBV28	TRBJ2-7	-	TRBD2	TGTGCCAGCAGTCCCCGGACTAGCGGGAGTGACGAGCAGTACTTC	CASSPRTSGSDEQYF